Each of the 5 T cell receptor beta chains below was sequenced from the same sample in a study of blood T cell repertoires in COVID-19. TCRdb keeps only in-frame clones here, not all; method: immunoSEQ multiplex PCR. The sample comprises over 100,000 clones, approximately 80% of which are singletons, and around 0.77% rests with the top ten. The sample comprised peripheral blood. The source is a woman in her sixties or seventies with acute or convalescent COVID-19.

The chain uses TRBV3-1 (or the pseudogene TRBV3-2) and TRBJ2-7; 7 nucleotides align to TRBD2. Germline-derived CDR1 and CDR2 are LGHDT and YNNKEL (reference sequence). The CDR3 runs to 14 residues. V shed 5 bases, J shed 4 bases, and the junction held 8 bases outside the gene matches. In DNA, the CDR3 is TGTGCCAGCAGCTCGGACCCGGGGGGATACGAGCAGTACTTC. It specifies CASSSDPGGYEQYF.

J is TRBJ2-2 and V is TRBV19; D is unclear. Trimming shortened V by 6 bases and J by 3 bases, and 11 bases separated the two germline ends. Germline V gene sequence: CDR1 LNHDA, CDR2 SQIVND (reference sequence). This CDR3 region has 14 residues. Here the CDR3 DNA reads TGTGCCAGTAGCGCAGATCTCGACACCGGGGAGCTGTTTTTT. The encoded protein is CASSADLDTGELFF.

The chain links TRBV5-1 to TRBJ1-1; tentatively, D is TRBD1 (5 bases). The CDR3 totals 14 residues. CDR1 SGHRS and CDR2 YFSETQ come from the germline V gene. V was clipped by 1 base and J by 1 base, with 8 bases between them. The CDR3 is CASSLRQWNTEAFF. CDR3 nucleotides: TGCGCCAGCAGCTTGAGACAGTGGAACACTGAAGCTTTCTTT.

With respect to this clone: A read error may account for a junction end that differs from germline. This chain joins TRBV3-1 (or the pseudogene TRBV3-2) and TRBJ1-1; D gene unclear. CDR1 and CDR2 (germline): LGHDT, YNNKEL (reference sequence). This CDR3 has 15 amino acids. The CDR3 reads CARSQVPQVNTEAFF. Here the CDR3 DNA reads TGTGCCCGCAGCCAAGTCCCTCAGGTGAACACTGAAGCTTTCTTT.

The V call is TRBV6-2 or TRBV6-3, the J call TRBJ2-3, with no clear D. V was pared by 2 bases and J by 2 bases, with 11 bases between. CDR1 MNHEY and CDR2 SVGEGT come from the germline V gene. This CDR3 is 15 amino acids long. The CDR3 reads CASSYEAQLTDTQYF. As DNA, the CDR3 is TGTGCCAGCAGTTACGAGGCCCAACTCACAGATACGCAGTATTTT.